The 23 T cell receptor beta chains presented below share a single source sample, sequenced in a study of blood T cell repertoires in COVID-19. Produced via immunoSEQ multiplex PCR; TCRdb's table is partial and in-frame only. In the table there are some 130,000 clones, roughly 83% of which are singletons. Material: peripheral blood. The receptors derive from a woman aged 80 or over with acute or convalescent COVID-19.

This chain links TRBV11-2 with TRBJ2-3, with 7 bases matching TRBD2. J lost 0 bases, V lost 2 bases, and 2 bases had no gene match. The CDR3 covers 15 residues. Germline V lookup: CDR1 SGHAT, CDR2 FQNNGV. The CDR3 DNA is TGTGCCAGCAGCTTAAGCGGGGTTAGCACAGATACGCAGTATTTT. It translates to CASSLSGVSTDTQYF.

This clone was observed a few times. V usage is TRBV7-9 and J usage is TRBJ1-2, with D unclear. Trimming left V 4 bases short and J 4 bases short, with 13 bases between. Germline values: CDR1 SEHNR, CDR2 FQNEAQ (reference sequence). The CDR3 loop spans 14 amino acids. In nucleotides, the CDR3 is TGTGCCAGCAGCTCCGGTCTGAGCGGCTATGGCTACACCTTC. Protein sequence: CASSSGLSGYGYTF.

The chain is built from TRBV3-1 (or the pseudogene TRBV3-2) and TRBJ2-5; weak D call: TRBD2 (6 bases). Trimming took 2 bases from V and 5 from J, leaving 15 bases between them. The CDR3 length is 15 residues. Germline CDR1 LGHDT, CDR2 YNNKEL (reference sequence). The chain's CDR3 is CASSQSGRRHETQYF. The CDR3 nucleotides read TGTGCCAGCAGCCAATCCGGGAGAAGGCATGAGACCCAGTACTTC.

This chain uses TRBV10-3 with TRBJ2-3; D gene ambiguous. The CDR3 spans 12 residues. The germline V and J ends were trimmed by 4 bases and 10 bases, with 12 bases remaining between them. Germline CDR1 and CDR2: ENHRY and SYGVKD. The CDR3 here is CAISVGQAPQYF. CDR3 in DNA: TGTGCCATCAGTGTTGGCCAGGCCCCGCAGTATTTT.

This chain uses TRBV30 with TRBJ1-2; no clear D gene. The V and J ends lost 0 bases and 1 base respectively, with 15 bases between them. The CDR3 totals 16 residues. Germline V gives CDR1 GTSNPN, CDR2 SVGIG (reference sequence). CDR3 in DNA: TGTGCCTGGAGTGTACGACTGGCAGCCGATAACTATGGCTACACCTTC. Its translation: CAWSVRLAADNYGYTF.

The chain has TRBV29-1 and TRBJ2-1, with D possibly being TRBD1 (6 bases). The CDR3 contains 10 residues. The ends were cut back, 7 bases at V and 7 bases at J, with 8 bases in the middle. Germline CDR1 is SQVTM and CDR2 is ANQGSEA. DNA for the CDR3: TGCAGCGCAAGGGGGAATGAGCAGTTCTTC. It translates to CSARGNEQFF.

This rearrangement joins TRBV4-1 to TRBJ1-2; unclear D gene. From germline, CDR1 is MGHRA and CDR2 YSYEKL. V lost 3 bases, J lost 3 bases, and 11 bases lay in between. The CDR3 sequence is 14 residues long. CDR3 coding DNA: TGCGCCAGCAGCCACCAATTTACAGACTATGGCTACACCTTC. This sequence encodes CASSHQFTDYGYTF.

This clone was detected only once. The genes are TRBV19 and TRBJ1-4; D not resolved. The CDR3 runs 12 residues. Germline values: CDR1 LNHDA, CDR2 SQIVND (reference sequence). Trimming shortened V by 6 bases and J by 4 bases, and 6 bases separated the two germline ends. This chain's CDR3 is CASSGINEKLFF. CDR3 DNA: TGTGCCAGTAGCGGTATTAATGAAAAACTGTTTTTT. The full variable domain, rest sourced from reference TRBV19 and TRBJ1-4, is DGGITQSPKYLFRKEGQNVTLSCEQNLNHDAMYWYRQDPGQGLRLIYYSQIVNDFQKGDIAEGYSVSREKKESFPLTVTSAQKNPTAFYLCASSGINEKLFFGSGTQLSVL.

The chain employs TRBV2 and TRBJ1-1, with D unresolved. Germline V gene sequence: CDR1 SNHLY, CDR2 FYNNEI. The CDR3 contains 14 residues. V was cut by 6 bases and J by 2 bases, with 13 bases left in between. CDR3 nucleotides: TGTGCCAGCAGGCCCCAATCAGGAAACACTGAAGCTTTCTTT. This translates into CASRPQSGNTEAFF.

CDR3 sequence reads: CAIRATGTLWGGYTF. Written as DNA, the CDR3 is TGTGCCATCAGGGCGACAGGGACTCTTTGGGGGGGCTACACCTTC. The chain has TRBV10-3 and TRBJ1-2, with TRBD1 identical over 7 bases. The CDR3 loop spans 15 amino acids. Germline V gene lookup returns CDR1 ENHRY and CDR2 SYGVKD. V was pared by 6 bases and J by 8 bases, with 15 bases of the junction left unmatched.

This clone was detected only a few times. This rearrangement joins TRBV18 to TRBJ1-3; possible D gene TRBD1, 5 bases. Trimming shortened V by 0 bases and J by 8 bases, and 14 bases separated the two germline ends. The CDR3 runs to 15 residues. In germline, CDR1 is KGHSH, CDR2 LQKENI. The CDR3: CASSPPLPGGDTIYF. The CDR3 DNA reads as TGTGCCAGCTCACCACCGTTACCCGGGGGGGACACCATATATTTT.

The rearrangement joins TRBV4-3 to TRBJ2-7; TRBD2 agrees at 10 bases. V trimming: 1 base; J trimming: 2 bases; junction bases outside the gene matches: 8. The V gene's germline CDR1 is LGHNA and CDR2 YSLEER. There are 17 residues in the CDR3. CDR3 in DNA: TGCGCCAGCAGCCAAGTGATTAGCGGGGGGATCACCTACGAGCAGTACTTC. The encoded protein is CASSQVISGGITYEQYF.

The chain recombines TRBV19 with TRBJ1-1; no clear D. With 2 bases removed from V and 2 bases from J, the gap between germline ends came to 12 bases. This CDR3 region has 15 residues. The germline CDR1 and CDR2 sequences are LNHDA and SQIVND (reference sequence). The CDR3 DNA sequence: TGTGCCAGTAGTATAATGGTTAGAGGAAACACTGAAGCTTTCTTT. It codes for CASSIMVRGNTEAFF.

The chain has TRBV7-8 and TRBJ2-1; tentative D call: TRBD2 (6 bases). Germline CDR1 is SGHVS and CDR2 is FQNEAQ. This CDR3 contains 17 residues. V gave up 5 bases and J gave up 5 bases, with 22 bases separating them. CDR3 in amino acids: CASSPFRGRREHNEQFF. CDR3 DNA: TGTGCCAGCAGCCCTTTTCGGGGTCGGCGGGAACACAATGAGCAGTTCTTC.

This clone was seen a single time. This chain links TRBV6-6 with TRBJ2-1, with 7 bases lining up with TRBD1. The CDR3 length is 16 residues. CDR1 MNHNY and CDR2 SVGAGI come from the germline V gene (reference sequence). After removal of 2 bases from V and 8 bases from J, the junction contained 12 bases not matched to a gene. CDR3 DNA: TGTGCCAGCAGTTACGGGAGACAGGGATTTCGGGATGAGCAGTTCTTC. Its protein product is CASSYGRQGFRDEQFF.

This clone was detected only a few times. CDR3 region: CASSLVALAGGPHEQFF. The CDR3 coding sequence is TGTGCCAGCAGCTTAGTGGCTCTAGCGGGGGGGCCCCATGAGCAGTTCTTC. The genes are TRBV11-2 and TRBJ2-1; 12 nucleotides line up with TRBD2. Germline V gene lookup returns CDR1 SGHAT and CDR2 FQNNGV. V shed 1 base, J shed 8 bases, and the junction held 9 bases outside the gene matches. The CDR3 length is 17 residues. The complete variable domain, with remaining parts taken from reference TRBV11-2 and TRBJ2-1, reads EAGVAQSPRYKIIEKRQSVAFWCNPISGHATLYWYQQILGQGPKLLIQFQNNGVVDDSQLPKDRFSAERLKGVDSTLKIQPAKLEDSAVYLCASSLVALAGGPHEQFFGPGTRLTVL.

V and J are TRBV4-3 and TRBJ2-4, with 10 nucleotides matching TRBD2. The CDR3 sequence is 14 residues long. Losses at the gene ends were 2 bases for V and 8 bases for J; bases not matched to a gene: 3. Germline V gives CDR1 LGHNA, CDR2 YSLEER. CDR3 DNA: TGCGCCAGCAGCCAAACACTAGCGGGACACATTCAGTACTTC. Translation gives CASSQTLAGHIQYF.

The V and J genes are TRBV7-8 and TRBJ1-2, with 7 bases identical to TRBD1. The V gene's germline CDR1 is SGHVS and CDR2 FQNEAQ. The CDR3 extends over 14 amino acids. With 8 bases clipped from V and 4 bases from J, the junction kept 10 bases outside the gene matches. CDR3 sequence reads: CASGGSQGFYGYTF. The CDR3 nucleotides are TGTGCCAGCGGGGGGTCACAGGGGTTCTATGGCTACACCTTC.

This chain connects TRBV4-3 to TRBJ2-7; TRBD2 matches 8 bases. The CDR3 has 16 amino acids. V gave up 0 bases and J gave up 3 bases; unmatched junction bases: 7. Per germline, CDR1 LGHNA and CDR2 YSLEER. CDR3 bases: TGCGCCAGCAGCCAAGAGGTCGAGGCGGGAGGCTACGAGCAGTACTTC. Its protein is CASSQEVEAGGYEQYF.

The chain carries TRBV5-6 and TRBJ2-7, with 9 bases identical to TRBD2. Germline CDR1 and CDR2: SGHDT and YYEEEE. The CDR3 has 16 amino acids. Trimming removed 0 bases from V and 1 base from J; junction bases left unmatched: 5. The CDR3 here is CASSLAPAGGSYEQYF. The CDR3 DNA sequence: TGTGCCAGCAGCTTGGCCCCAGCGGGAGGATCCTACGAGCAGTACTTC.

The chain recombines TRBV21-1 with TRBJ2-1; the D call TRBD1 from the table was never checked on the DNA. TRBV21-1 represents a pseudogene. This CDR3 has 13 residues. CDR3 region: CASSIWAIAEQFF. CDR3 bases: TGTGCCAGCAGTATTTGGGCTATCGCGGAGCAGTTCTTC.

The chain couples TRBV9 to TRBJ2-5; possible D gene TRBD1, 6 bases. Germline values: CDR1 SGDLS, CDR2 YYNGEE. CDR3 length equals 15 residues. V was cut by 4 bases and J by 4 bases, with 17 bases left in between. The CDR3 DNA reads TGTGCCAGCAGCCCGCACTCTCAGGGGAGAGAGACCCAGTACTTC. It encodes CASSPHSQGRETQYF. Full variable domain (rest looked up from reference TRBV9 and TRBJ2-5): DSGVTQTPKHLITATGQRVTLRCSPRSGDLSVYWYQQSLDQGLQFLIQYYNGEERAKGNILERFSAQQFPDLHSELNLSSLELGDSALYFCASSPHSQGRETQYFGPGTRLLVL.

The CDR3 reads CASSLDWGGQIFYEQYF. CDR3 bases: TGTGCCAGCAGCTTAGATTGGGGGGGGCAGATTTTCTACGAGCAGTACTTC. The genes are TRBV7-8 and TRBJ2-7, with D perhaps matching TRBD2 (7 bases). The CDR3 contains 17 residues. V lost 1 base and J 3 bases, leaving 19 bases between the germline ends. The germline CDR1 and CDR2 sequences are SGHVS and FQNEAQ.